A selection of T cell receptor beta chains follows, all from one sample in a study of blood T cell repertoires in COVID-19. The assay was immunoSEQ multiplex PCR, and TCRdb's table has in-frame clones only and misses some. The top ten hold over 13% of the sample, which has some 83,000 clones, approximately 75% seen once. The sample was peripheral blood. The receptors derive from a woman older than 75 with acute or convalescent COVID-19. Both conserved end residues are part of each CDR3.

V	J	CDR3
TRBV3-1/TRBV3-2	TRBJ2-5	CASSQGRETQYF
TRBV15	TRBJ1-5	CATSRDVDLQHF
TRBV7-9	TRBJ1-1	CASSLDQGPTEAFF
TRBV7-8	TRBJ2-7	CASSFGQGQEQYF
TRBV5-5	TRBJ1-6	CASSLAPGFVNSPLHF
TRBV7-9	TRBJ2-3	CASSWTLGGGTDTQYF
TRBV18	TRBJ1-1	CASSPQRWTMNTEAFF
TRBV10-3	TRBJ2-3	CAISDVNGASDTQYF
TRBV5-1	TRBJ2-5	CASSLAGTQETQYF
TRBV7-2	TRBJ2-3	CASSFVSDTQYF
TRBV11-2	TRBJ1-1	CASSKNPGQGEAFF
TRBV5-1	TRBJ2-7	CASSLGTATYEQYF
TRBV7-9	TRBJ2-5	CASSAGTWGTETQYF
TRBV23-1	TRBJ1-5	CASSQSTARYSNQPQHF
TRBV7-3	TRBJ2-2	CASSLRTSGDSTGELFF
TRBV14	TRBJ2-6	CASSHSRGSGANVLTF
TRBV6-5	TRBJ2-7	CASSRGSSLSYEQYF
TRBV9	TRBJ1-6	CASSLRDNSPLHF
TRBV7-2	TRBJ2-2	CASSSQPGPSGELFF
TRBV5-1	TRBJ2-7	CASSRGTDEQYF
TRBV4-3	TRBJ2-3	CASSQDPRRERGYTQYF
TRBV4-3	TRBJ1-2	CASSQLSGGIYGYTF
TRBV12-5	TRBJ1-5	CASGRDRSNQPQHF
TRBV28	TRBJ2-5	CASSAYQGFKTQYF
TRBV11-2	TRBJ2-3	CASSLVSSAGGLGTDTQYF
TRBV5-1	TRBJ2-3	CASSQGTSGGPLRTDTQYF
TRBV7-3	TRBJ1-5	CASSLVQGDQPQHF
TRBV4-3	TRBJ1-2	CASSQDRVGGYTF
TRBV7-2	TRBJ2-4	CASSLGRGAQYF
TRBV14	TRBJ2-3	CASSLFTDTQYF
TRBV5-1	TRBJ2-3	CASSFSGASTDTQYF
TRBV18	TRBJ1-1	CASSPPGIANTEAFF
TRBV30	TRBJ1-2	CAWSSGLGYGYTF
TRBV4-3	TRBJ1-2	CASSQDRRQGAPTMADTF
TRBV7-3	TRBJ2-7	CASSLNRGASEQYF
TRBV7-3	TRBJ2-3	CASSNEEADTQYF
TRBV7-3	TRBJ1-1	CASSLSGGYSAFF
TRBV18	TRBJ1-1	CASSKATGNTEAFF
TRBV29-1	TRBJ1-5	CSVGGDSQPQHF
TRBV5-1	TRBJ2-7	CASSLTAYEQYF
TRBV7-3	TRBJ1-1	CASSLYGHTEAFF
TRBV6-5	TRBJ1-2	CASSFGGHGYTF
TRBV5-6	TRBJ2-2	CASSYGTSGGAGELFF
TRBV2	TRBJ2-1	CASSEGAGALNEQFF
TRBV28	TRBJ1-2	CASTVGQSNGYTF
TRBV6-6	TRBJ2-1	CASSYGGGQYNEQFF
TRBV7-2	TRBJ1-6	CASSSTGNSARSPLHF
TRBV5-5	TRBJ1-3	CASSYRRFGTAVSRNTIYF
TRBV30	TRBJ1-1	CAWRLGGAVTEAFF
TRBV3-1/TRBV3-2	TRBJ1-6	CASSPPDRTAPLHF
TRBV6-2/TRBV6-3	TRBJ2-6	CASSSPGQGGYGANVLTF
TRBV28	TRBJ1-4	CASSPRSFRVREKLFF
TRBV6-2/TRBV6-3	TRBJ1-3	CASSPGQGSRSGNTIYF
TRBV30	TRBJ1-2	CAWARQLIEYGYTF
TRBV18	TRBJ2-6	CASSPGQGHSGANVLTF
TRBV5-3	TRBJ1-1	CARSLVQGVEAFF
TRBV28	TRBJ1-1	CASSLAGGTGTEAFF